The 14 T cell receptor beta chains below come from one sample, sequenced in a study of identical twins. MiXCR was run by TCRdb on the 5' RACE reads, yielding one entry per CDR3 protein. The sample lists 520,000 or so distinct CDR3 sequences, approximately 22% occurring once. This same sample was also taken into another study, of T cells expressing NK-cell markers.

The sequencing sample was made of CD4+ T cells sorted from blood. The receptors here all came from a young woman in good health.

The genes are TRBV2 and TRBJ2-2; possibly TRBD1 or TRBD2 for D (5 bases each). The CDR3 consists of 14 residues. V lost 10 bases, J lost 0 bases, and 12 bases lay in between. Germline V gene lookup returns CDR1 SNHLY and CDR2 FYNNEI. For the CDR3, the DNA is TGTGCCACCCGAGGGGTGCCGAACACCGGGGAGCTGTTTTTT. Translation gives CATRGVPNTGELFF.

This clonotype was found a few times. V is TRBV19 and J is TRBJ2-7; maybe TRBD1 (6 bases). The V gene lost 4 bases and the J gene lost 5 bases, with 18 bases spanning the gap. The length of the CDR3 is 15 residues. The germline CDR1 and CDR2 sequences are LNHDA and SQIVND (reference sequence). The CDR3 DNA reads as TGTGCCAGTAGTACCACAAGACTTACAGGGCACGAGCAGTACTTC. It yields the protein CASSTTRLTGHEQYF. Filled out from reference TRBV19 and TRBJ2-7, the complete variable domain reads DGGITQSPKYLFRKEGQNVTLSCEQNLNHDAMYWYRQDPGQGLRLIYYSQIVNDFQKGDIAEGYSVSREKKESFPLTVTSAQKNPTAFYLCASSTTRLTGHEQYFGPGTRLTVT.

The chain recombines TRBV20-1 with TRBJ2-7, with no clear D. Trimming left V 3 bases short and J 5 bases short, with 11 bases between. Germline CDR1 and CDR2: DFQATT and SNEGSKA (reference sequence). This CDR3 has 12 amino acids. CDR3 in amino acids: CSARRQVNEQYF. The CDR3, as DNA: TGCAGTGCTAGGCGGCAGGTGAACGAGCAGTACTTC.

The chain couples TRBV6-5 to TRBJ2-7; D perhaps matches TRBD1 (5 bases). Germline CDR1 and CDR2: MNHEY and SVGAGI. This CDR3 has 14 residues. V was trimmed by 2 bases and J by 4 bases, leaving 12 bases between them. CDR3 coding DNA: TGTGCCAGCAGTTACAATCCGACAGTTTACGAGCAGTACTTC. Amino acids: CASSYNPTVYEQYF.

In its sample, this clonotype was seen a few times. This rearrangement joins TRBV7-3 to TRBJ2-1; TRBD2 matches at 9 bases. Germline V gene lookup returns CDR1 SGHTA and CDR2 FQGTGA. The CDR3 consists of 19 residues. V shed 4 bases and J 6 bases; nucleotides not matched to a gene: 19. The CDR3 nucleotides read TGTGCCAGCAGCTCCTATATTCGTAGCGGGGGTAGGGGTGGCAATGAGCAGTTCTTC. This sequence encodes CASSSYIRSGGRGGNEQFF.

The chain recombines TRBV10-3 with TRBJ2-2; D is perhaps TRBD2 (6 bases). V lost 4 bases, J lost 5 bases, and 11 bases lay in between. This CDR3 has 14 amino acids. Germline V gene sequence: CDR1 ENHRY, CDR2 SYGVKD. CDR3 nucleotide sequence: TGTGCCATCAGTGGAGCGGGTGATACCGGGGAGCTGTTTTTT. This translates into CAISGAGDTGELFF.

This clonotype was picked up a small number of times. The rearrangement uses TRBV20-1 and TRBJ2-3, with D unclear. In germline, CDR1 is DFQATT, CDR2 SNEGSKA (reference sequence). V lost 5 bases to trimming and J lost 5 bases, with 8 bases between them. The CDR3 is made up of 11 amino acids. This chain's CDR3 is CSAEELDTQYF. In nucleotides, the CDR3 is TGCAGTGCTGAAGAATTAGATACGCAGTATTTT.

V usage is TRBV6-1 and J usage is TRBJ2-5; either TRBD1 or TRBD2 may supply D (6 bases each). The germline V and J ends were trimmed by 6 bases and 1 base, with 15 bases remaining between them. Per the germline V gene, CDR1 is MNHNS and CDR2 is SASEGT. The CDR3 has 15 amino acids. This CDR3 reads CASSQVWGAQETQYF. In DNA form, the CDR3 reads TGTGCCAGCAGCCAGGTTTGGGGGGCCCAAGAGACCCAGTACTTC.

This clonotype has only a few counts. This sequence joins TRBV20-1 and TRBJ2-7; 13 nucleotides align to TRBD2. Germline-derived CDR1 and CDR2 are DFQATT and SNEGSKA (reference sequence). The CDR3 runs to 13 residues. Germline trimming cut 6 bases from V and 6 bases from J; bases unmatched to any gene: 5. CDR3 nucleotide sequence: TGCAGTGCCGGACTAGCGGGAGCCTTCGAGCAGTACTTC. Its protein is CSAGLAGAFEQYF.

Here the CDR3 DNA reads TGTGCCAGCAGGGTGACAGGGAGTTCCTATGGCTACACCTTC. This gives the protein CASRVTGSSYGYTF. This rearrangement joins TRBV7-2 to TRBJ1-2, with 7 positions matching TRBD1. Germline loops: CDR1 SGHTA, CDR2 FQGNSA. The CDR3 has 14 residues. The V gene end was trimmed by 6 bases and the J gene end by 4 bases; junction bases not matched to a gene: 8.

This chain connects TRBV10-3 to TRBJ1-1; no clear D. CDR1 and CDR2 from the germline V gene are ENHRY and SYGVKD. With 7 bases removed from V and 1 base from J, the gap between germline ends came to 10 bases. This CDR3 is built from 13 residues. The CDR3 spells CAIKYQWNTEAFF. The DNA for the CDR3 is TGTGCCATCAAATACCAATGGAACACTGAAGCTTTCTTT.

V usage is TRBV5-1 and J usage is TRBJ2-1; 8 bases line up with TRBD1. Trimming at V came to 3 bases and at J to 6 bases, leaving 8 bases not matched to a gene. The CDR3 length is 15 residues. Germline values: CDR1 SGHRS, CDR2 YFSETQ. CDR3 loop: CASSSGQALGNEQFF. In DNA form, the CDR3 reads TGCGCCAGCAGCTCGGGACAGGCCTTGGGCAATGAGCAGTTCTTC.

The J gene is TRBJ1-5, the V gene TRBV7-8; the match to TRBD1 covers 7 bases. The CDR3 runs to 14 residues. Germline-derived CDR1 and CDR2 are SGHVS and FQNEAQ. With V trimmed by 5 bases and J by 4 bases, 5 bases remained unmatched. The CDR3 region is CASSPTGQNQPQHF. The CDR3 DNA follows: TGTGCCAGCAGCCCAACGGGACAGAATCAGCCCCAGCATTTT. The full variable domain, its missing parts supplied by reference TRBV7-8 and TRBJ1-5, is GAGVSQSPRYKVAKRGQDVALRCDPISGHVSLFWYQQALGQGPEFLTYFQNEAQLDKSGLPSDRFFAERPEGSVSTLKIQRTQQEDSAVYLCASSPTGQNQPQHFGDGTRLSIL.

This clonotype was seen only a few times. The rearrangement uses TRBV12-3 or TRBV12-4 and TRBJ2-1; 8 nucleotides agree with TRBD2. With V trimmed by 5 bases and J by 15 bases, 6 bases remained unmatched. This CDR3 has 11 residues. The CDR3 region is CASSPGGLGFF. The CDR3 DNA follows: TGTGCCAGCAGTCCGGGAGGGCTTGGGTTCTTC.